This note documents a single TCR beta chain sequence. PCR primers comprised 60 Vbeta and 13 Jbeta primers. Only in-frame clones appear in the TCRdb table, and some are missing; sequencing was by immunoSEQ multiplex PCR. The table has under 150,000 clones, 82% seen once. This sample was taken from a study of cytomegalovirus exposure and HLA in healthy donors. Overall study context: Caucasian-associated ancestry cluster membership applied to about four fifths of about 370 genotyped donors.

V lost 3 bases to trimming and J lost 2 bases; unmatched junction nucleotides: 5. The CDR3 consists of 16 residues. CDR1 is KGHSH and CDR2 is LQKENI in the germline V gene. The sample taken for sequencing was PBMCs. This chain joins TRBV18 and TRBJ1-5, with TRBD1 identical over 9 bases. The receptor comes from a boy aged 5-17 years in good health and CMV-seronegative. The CDR3 here is CASSPSDRGGNQPQHF. The CDR3 nucleotides read TGTGCCAGCTCACCCTCGGACAGGGGAGGCAATCAGCCCCAGCATTTT.